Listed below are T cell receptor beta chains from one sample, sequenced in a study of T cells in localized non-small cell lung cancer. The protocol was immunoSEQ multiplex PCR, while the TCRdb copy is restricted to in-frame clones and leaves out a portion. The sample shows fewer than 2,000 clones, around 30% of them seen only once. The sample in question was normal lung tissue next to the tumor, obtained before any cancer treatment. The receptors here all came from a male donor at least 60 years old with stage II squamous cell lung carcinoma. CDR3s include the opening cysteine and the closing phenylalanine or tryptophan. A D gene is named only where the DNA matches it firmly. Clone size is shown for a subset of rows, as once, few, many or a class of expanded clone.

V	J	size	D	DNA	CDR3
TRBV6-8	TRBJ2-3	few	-	TGTGCCAGCAGTGTCCCGGGGGCTGGAACAGATACGCAGTATTTT	CASSVPGAGTDTQYF
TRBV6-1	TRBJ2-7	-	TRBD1	TGTGCCAGCAGTGAAGGAATCGGACAGGCCTTCTACGAGCAGTACTTC	CASSEGIGQAFYEQYF
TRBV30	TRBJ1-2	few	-	TGTGCCTCCCAACCCGGGGATAGCTATGGCTACACCTTC	CASQPGDSYGYTF
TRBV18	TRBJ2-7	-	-	TGTGCCAGCTCACCCACACTACCGAGCTCCTACGAGCAGTACTTC	CASSPTLPSSYEQYF
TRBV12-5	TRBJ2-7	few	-	TGTGCTAGTGGCGGAGAATCCGCCCAATCCATCAACGAGCAGTACTTC	CASGGESAQSINEQYF
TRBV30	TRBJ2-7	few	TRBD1	TGTGCCTGGAGTTTTAGGACAGGGCCCTACGAGCAGTACTTC	CAWSFRTGPYEQYF
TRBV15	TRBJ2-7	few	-	TGTGCCACCAGCAGGGATCGACAGGTAGCATGGGAGCAGTACTTC	CATSRDRQVAWEQYF
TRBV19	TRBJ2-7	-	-	TGTGCCAGTAGTATGGGGCCTCACCGGTACGAGCAGTACTTC	CASSMGPHRYEQYF
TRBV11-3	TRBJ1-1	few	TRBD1	TGTGCCAGCAGCGCTTACAGGGGGAACACTGAAGCTTTCTTT	CASSAYRGNTEAFF
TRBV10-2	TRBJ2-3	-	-	TGCGCCAGCTTTTACGGGGGGCCCACAGATACGCAGTATTTT	CASFYGGPTDTQYF
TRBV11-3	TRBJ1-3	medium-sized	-	TGTGCCAGCAGCTTAATAGGCCTTGAAACAGGGGGAAACACCATATATTTT	CASSLIGLETGGNTIYF
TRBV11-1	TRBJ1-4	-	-	TGTGCCAGCAGCTTGGCGGGGGATGGGGCAACTAATGAAAAACTGTTTTTT	CASSLAGDGATNEKLFF
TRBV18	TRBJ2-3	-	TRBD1	TGTGCCAGCTCACCCAACCAGGGACAGGGGGGCACAGATACGCAGTATTTT	CASSPNQGQGGTDTQYF
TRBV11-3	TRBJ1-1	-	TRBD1	TGTGCCAGCAGCTCACCTAGGACAGGGAGGACTGAAGCTTTCTTT	CASSSPRTGRTEAFF
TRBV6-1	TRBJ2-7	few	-	TGTGCCAGCAGTGAAGCCGCAGGGTACTACGAGCAGTACTTC	CASSEAAGYYEQYF
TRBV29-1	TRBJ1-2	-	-	TGCAGCGTTGAAGATCGGAGGGATGGCTACACCTTC	CSVEDRRDGYTF
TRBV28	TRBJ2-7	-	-	TGTGCCAGCAGTTTTATTGAGGGGGGTTACGAGCAGTACTTC	CASSFIEGGYEQYF
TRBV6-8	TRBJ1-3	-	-	TGTGCCAGCAGTTCTGACCCCTCTGGAAACACCATATATTTT	CASSSDPSGNTIYF
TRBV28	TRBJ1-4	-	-	TGTGCCAGCAGTTTACTCGGGATGAATAATGAAAAACTGTTTTTT	CASSLLGMNNEKLFF
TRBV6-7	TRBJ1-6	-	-	TGTGCCAGCAGTTCCCCGGAGAATTCACCCCTCCACTTT	CASSSPENSPLHF
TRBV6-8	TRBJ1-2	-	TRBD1	TGTGCCAGCCAAAGGGACAGCCTCCCCTATGGCTACACCTTC	CASQRDSLPYGYTF
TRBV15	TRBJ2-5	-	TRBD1	TGTGCCACCAGCAGGGGACAGACCCAAGAGACCCAGTACTTC	CATSRGQTQETQYF
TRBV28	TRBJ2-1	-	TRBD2	TGTGCCAGCAGTTTAGGACTAGCGGGGTGGGGTAATGAGCAGTTCTTC	CASSLGLAGWGNEQFF
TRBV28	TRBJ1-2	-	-	TGTGCCAGCAGCTCGAGGCGAAGGGGCAAGGGGGTTGGCTACACCTTC	CASSSRRRGKGVGYTF
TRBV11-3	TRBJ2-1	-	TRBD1	TGTGCCAGCAGTTCCGGGACAGGACTCTACAATGAGCAGTTCTTC	CASSSGTGLYNEQFF
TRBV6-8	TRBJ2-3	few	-	TGTGCCAGCAGTTTGGACGTTGGGACAGATACGCAGTATTTT	CASSLDVGTDTQYF
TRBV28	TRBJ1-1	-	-	TGTGCCAGCTTCCCTGCGGGAGGGGGCACTGAAGCTTTCTTT	CASFPAGGGTEAFF
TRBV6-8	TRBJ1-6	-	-	TGTGCCAGCAGTTATGGTCAGGGTTCACCCCTCCACTTT	CASSYGQGSPLHF
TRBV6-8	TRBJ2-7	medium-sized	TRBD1	TGTGCCAGTAGCCGGGACAGAGCCTACGAGCAGTACTTC	CASSRDRAYEQYF
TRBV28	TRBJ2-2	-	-	TGTGCCAGCAGCCAGGGCGGTACCGGGGAGCTGTTTTTT	CASSQGGTGELFF
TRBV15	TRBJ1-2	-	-	TGTGCCACCAGCAGAGATCGTTCGGAGTATGGCTACACCTTC	CATSRDRSEYGYTF
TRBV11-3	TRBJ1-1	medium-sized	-	TGTGCCAGCAGCTTCATAAGGGCAAGTAACACTGAAGCTTTCTTT	CASSFIRASNTEAFF
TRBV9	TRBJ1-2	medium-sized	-	TGTGCCAGCAGCGTTTTCCGGGAAGGGGACTATGGCTACACCTTC	CASSVFREGDYGYTF
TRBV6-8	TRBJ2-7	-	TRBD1	TGTGCCAGCAGTTACGGGGACAGTGGTTACGAGCAGTACTTC	CASSYGDSGYEQYF
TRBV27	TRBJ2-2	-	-	TGTGCCAGCAGTCTCTACCACAAGGGGTACGGGGAGCTGTTTTTT	CASSLYHKGYGELFF
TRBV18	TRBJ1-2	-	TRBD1	TGTGCCAGCTCGGAAACGGGACAGGACTATGGCTACACCTTC	CASSETGQDYGYTF
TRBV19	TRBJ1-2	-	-	TGTGCCAGTAGTATCCGGGATTTCTATGGCTACACCTTC	CASSIRDFYGYTF
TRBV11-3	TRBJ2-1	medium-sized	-	TGTGCCAGCAGCTTAACCTGGACAGTCAATGAGCAGTTCTTC	CASSLTWTVNEQFF
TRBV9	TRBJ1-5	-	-	TGTGCCAGCACTAGATATAGCAATCAGCCCCAGCATTTT	CASTRYSNQPQHF
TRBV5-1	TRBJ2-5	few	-	TGCGCCAGCAGACAGGACAGTTCGGTAGAGACCCAGTACTTC	CASRQDSSVETQYF
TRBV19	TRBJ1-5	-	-	TGTGCCAGTAGTATCCTCGGTTTATGGAATCAGCCCCAGCATTTT	CASSILGLWNQPQHF
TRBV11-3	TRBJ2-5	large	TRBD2	TGTGCCAGCAGCTTGGAGTCTAGCGGGAGGCAGACCCAGTACTTC	CASSLESSGRQTQYF
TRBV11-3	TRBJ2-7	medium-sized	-	TGTGCCAGCAGCGCAAGAGAACAAACTCAATCCTACGAGCAGTACTTC	CASSAREQTQSYEQYF
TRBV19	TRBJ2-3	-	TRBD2	TGTGCCAGTTCCAGCGGGGGGACAGATACGCAGTATTTT	CASSSGGTDTQYF
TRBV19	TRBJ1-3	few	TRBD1	TGTGCCAGAGACAGGGGGCGAGGAAACACCATATATTTT	CARDRGRGNTIYF
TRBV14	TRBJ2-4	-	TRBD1	TGTGCCAGCAGCCAAGAGATTCCGGGGACAGGGGTTAAGAACATTCAGTACTTC	CASSQEIPGTGVKNIQYF
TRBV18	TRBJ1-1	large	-	TGTGCCAGCTCCCCCGGGGCGGGGACTGAAGCTTTCTTT	CASSPGAGTEAFF
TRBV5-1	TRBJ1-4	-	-	TGCGCCAGCAGCTTGGAGGGGCCAGGGCGAAATGAAAAACTGTTTTTT	CASSLEGPGRNEKLFF
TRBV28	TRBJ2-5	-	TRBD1	TGTGCCAGCCTCTTGACAGGGGTCGAGACCCAGTACTTC	CASLLTGVETQYF